A selection of T cell receptor beta chains follows, all from one sample in a study of cytomegalovirus exposure and HLA in healthy donors. TCRdb keeps only in-frame clones here, not all; method: immunoSEQ multiplex PCR. Here the sample spans 120,000 to 150,000 clones, around 65% being singletons. Sequencing was done on a sample of PBMCs. The receptors originated from a woman under 40 in good health and CMV-seropositive. Each CDR3 is given with its conserved first and last residue. The D gene is left open where the match is weak. The size of a clone is reported for some rows only, either as once, few or many, or as a class for expanded clones.

-	few	TRBV28	TRBJ1-1	CASSPPRTLNTEAFF	TGTGCCAGCAGCCCCCCAAGAACTTTGAACACTGAAGCTTTCTTT
TRBD1	-	TRBV5-1	TRBJ2-3	CASGDRDADTQYF	TGCGCCAGCGGCGACAGGGATGCAGATACGCAGTATTTT
TRBD1	-	TRBV5-4	TRBJ2-7	CASSVTGGYDEQYF	TGTGCCAGCAGCGTGACAGGGGGATACGACGAGCAGTACTTC
-	-	TRBV30	TRBJ1-3	CACGPGIGNTIYF	TGTGCCTGCGGCCCCGGGATTGGAAACACCATATATTTT
TRBD2	-	TRBV10-3	TRBJ2-1	CAISESSSGYNEQFF	TGTGCCATCAGTGAGTCGTCTAGCGGTTACAATGAGCAGTTCTTC
TRBD2	-	TRBV29-1	TRBJ2-7	CSVTGGESSYEQYF	TGCAGCGTTACCGGGGGGGAGAGCTCCTACGAGCAGTACTTC
-	-	TRBV5-4	TRBJ1-3	CASSLRGSGNTIYF	TGTGCCAGCAGCTTGAGGGGTTCTGGAAACACCATATATTTT
TRBD1	-	TRBV6-5	TRBJ1-5	CASSYSQGARPQHF	TGTGCCAGCAGTTACTCCCAGGGGGCGCGGCCCCAGCATTTT
TRBD1	-	TRBV10-3	TRBJ1-5	CAISEAETGGYQPQHF	TGTGCCATCAGTGAGGCCGAGACAGGGGGCTATCAGCCCCAGCATTTT
TRBD1	-	TRBV6-5	TRBJ1-4	CASKSKGYRGEKLFF	TGTGCCAGCAAATCCAAGGGATACAGGGGTGAAAAACTGTTTTTT
-	-	TRBV11-3	TRBJ2-1	CASSQNSPNEQFF	TGTGCCAGCAGTCAAAACTCCCCCAATGAGCAGTTCTTC
-	-	TRBV5-1	TRBJ1-1	CASSLVYGGSGEAFF	TGCGCCAGCAGCTTGGTCTATGGGGGCTCTGGTGAAGCTTTCTTT
TRBD1	-	TRBV6-1	TRBJ2-7	CASPATGGEQYF	TGTGCCAGCCCAGCGACAGGGGGCGAGCAGTACTTC
-	-	TRBV4-1	TRBJ2-7	CASSRAEHPYEQYF	TGCGCCAGCAGTCGAGCGGAGCACCCTTACGAGCAGTACTTC
-	-	TRBV6-6	TRBJ2-2	CASSPLNLAGELFF	TGTGCCAGCAGCCCTCTAAACCTGGCCGGGGAGCTGTTTTTT
-	-	TRBV10-3	TRBJ2-7	CAISESLVGESSYEQYF	TGTGCCATCAGTGAGTCGTTAGTGGGCGAAAGCTCCTACGAGCAGTACTTC
-	few	TRBV7-2	TRBJ1-3	CASSLGTHGGTIYF	TGTGCCAGCAGCTTAGGGACACACGGAGGGACCATATATTTT
TRBD1	-	TRBV10-2	TRBJ1-1	CASSAFAGGFTEAFF	TGCGCCAGCAGTGCGTTTGCAGGGGGCTTCACTGAAGCTTTCTTT
TRBD1	-	TRBV6-6	TRBJ1-2	CASSPAGQGSGGYTF	TGTGCCAGCAGCCCCGCGGGACAGGGGTCGGGTGGCTACACCTTC
-	-	TRBV7-8	TRBJ2-7	CASSSRSGGYEQYF	TGTGCCAGCAGCTCGCGTAGTGGAGGCTACGAGCAGTACTTC
TRBD2	-	TRBV5-1	TRBJ2-1	CASSLLGLAGTNEQFF	TGCGCCAGCAGCTTGTTGGGACTAGCGGGTACCAATGAGCAGTTCTTC
TRBD1	few	TRBV11-2	TRBJ1-2	CASSSLGQGNSGYTF	TGTGCCAGCAGCTCCTTGGGACAGGGGAATAGCGGCTACACCTTC
TRBD2	-	TRBV6-1	TRBJ2-2	CASINLAGVGELFF	TGTGCCAGCATTAACCTAGCGGGAGTAGGGGAGCTGTTTTTT
-	-	TRBV6-1	TRBJ1-1	CASSEGRGYTEAFF	TGTGCCAGCAGTGAAGGGCGGGGCTACACTGAAGCTTTCTTT
-	-	TRBV10-2	TRBJ1-5	CASSSRGDNQPQHF	TGCGCCAGCAGTTCCAGGGGTGACAATCAGCCCCAGCATTTT
-	few	TRBV5-1	TRBJ1-1	CASSPFDSMNTEAFF	TGCGCCAGCAGTCCGTTTGACAGCATGAACACTGAAGCTTTCTTT
TRBD2	few	TRBV5-1	TRBJ2-7	CASSLGLAGGPYEQYF	TGCGCCAGCAGCCTCGGACTAGCGGGAGGACCCTACGAGCAGTACTTC
-	-	TRBV9	TRBJ1-1	CASSAFPNTEAFF	TGTGCCAGCAGCGCTTTTCCGAACACTGAAGCTTTCTTT
-	-	TRBV9	TRBJ1-1	CASGPTGNTEAFF	TGTGCCAGCGGCCCTACAGGGAACACTGAAGCTTTCTTT
-	few	TRBV4-1	TRBJ2-2	CASSQEGGAYPGELFF	TGCGCCAGCAGCCAGGAAGGGGGGGCCTACCCAGGGGAGCTGTTTTTT
-	-	TRBV29-1	TRBJ2-7	CSALDRRHYEQYF	TGCAGCGCCCTGGACAGAAGACACTACGAGCAGTACTTC
TRBD2	-	TRBV7-9	TRBJ2-7	CASSYTGGETYEQYF	TGTGCCAGCAGCTACACTGGGGGGGAAACCTACGAGCAGTACTTC
-	-	TRBV11-1	TRBJ2-7	CASSLEATTSHEQYF	TGTGCCAGCAGCTTAGAGGCGACTACCTCCCACGAGCAGTACTTC
TRBD1	-	TRBV6-1	TRBJ2-4	CASKLQGATQYF	TGTGCCAGCAAACTGCAGGGGGCTACGCAGTACTTC
-	-	TRBV6-1	TRBJ1-2	CASSTIVEVGGYTF	TGTGCCAGCAGCACAATCGTTGAGGTCGGAGGCTACACCTTC
-	few	TRBV6-4	TRBJ2-2	CASSDSTNSGELFF	TGTGCCAGCAGTGACTCGACTAATTCCGGGGAGCTGTTTTTT
-	once	TRBV6-6	TRBJ1-1	CASRQGRTEAFF	TGTGCCAGCAGACAGGGAAGGACTGAAGCTTTCTTT
-	-	TRBV15	TRBJ1-2	CATSRDWDWNYGYTF	TGTGCCACCAGCAGAGATTGGGACTGGAACTATGGCTACACCTTC
-	-	TRBV5-5	TRBJ1-1	CASSFVSRGTEAFF	TGTGCCAGCAGCTTCGTTTCGCGGGGCACTGAAGCTTTCTTT
-	-	TRBV6-1	TRBJ1-1	CASSEHSTEAFF	TGTGCCAGCAGTGAACACAGCACTGAAGCTTTCTTT
-	-	TRBV10-3	TRBJ2-3	CAIKSGDSDTQYF	TGTGCCATCAAGTCGGGAGACTCAGATACGCAGTATTTT
-	few	TRBV19	TRBJ1-1	CASSPGQAFF	TGTGCCAGTAGTCCAGGGCAGGCTTTCTTT
TRBD1	-	TRBV27	TRBJ1-2	CASSISRGKSGYTF	TGTGCCAGCAGTATATCCAGGGGGAAGAGTGGCTACACCTTC
TRBD1	few	TRBV2	TRBJ1-1	CATRQGANTEAFF	TGTGCCACCCGACAGGGTGCGAACACTGAAGCTTTCTTT
TRBD2	-	TRBV7-9	TRBJ2-1	CASSEAGTSYVGEQFF	TGTGCCAGCAGCGAGGCCGGGACTAGCTACGTTGGGGAGCAGTTCTTC
-	-	TRBV7-9	TRBJ2-7	CASSGATKQYF	TGTGCCAGCAGCGGTGCGACTAAGCAGTACTTC
TRBD2	-	TRBV7-8	TRBJ2-6	CASSLTGGPGANVLTF	TGTGCCAGCAGCTTAACGGGGGGGCCTGGGGCCAACGTCCTGACTTTC
TRBD1	-	TRBV5-1	TRBJ1-2	CASSVGTGYYGYTF	TGCGCCAGCAGCGTTGGGACAGGCTACTATGGCTACACCTTC
-	-	TRBV18	TRBJ1-6	CASSQEEDSPLHF	TGTGCCAGCTCACAAGAGGAGGATTCACCCCTCCACTTT
-	few	TRBV2	TRBJ2-7	CASRGAWEQYF	TGTGCCAGCAGGGGGGCTTGGGAGCAGTACTTC
-	-	TRBV5-1	TRBJ2-3	CASSLRGSRTDTQYF	TGCGCCAGCAGCTTACGGGGGTCCCGCACAGATACGCAGTATTTT
-	-	TRBV6-5	TRBJ1-4	CASSYSSGGAGEKLFF	TGTGCCAGCAGTTACTCGAGTGGGGGGGCTGGGGAAAAACTGTTTTTT
-	-	TRBV6-5	TRBJ2-3	CASSYGGASDTQYF	TGTGCCAGCAGTTATGGGGGCGCGTCCGATACGCAGTATTTT
-	few	TRBV4-1	TRBJ2-5	CASSRADLPGETQYF	TGCGCCAGCAGCCGGGCGGACTTACCGGGGGAGACCCAGTACTTC
-	-	TRBV27	TRBJ1-2	CASGAYYGYTF	TGTGCCAGCGGGGCCTACTATGGCTACACCTTC
TRBD2	once	TRBV29-1	TRBJ2-7	CSVSREGYEQYF	TGCAGCGTTTCGCGGGAGGGCTACGAGCAGTACTTC
-	-	TRBV19	TRBJ1-1	CASADRLNTEAFF	TGTGCCAGTGCTGACAGATTGAACACTGAAGCTTTCTTT